Listed below are T cell receptor beta chains from one sample, sequenced in a study of blood T cell repertoires in COVID-19. Clones were read by immunoSEQ multiplex PCR, and TCRdb kept only the in-frame ones, dropping some. This table has 130,000 to 150,000 clones, roughly 77% appearing once. Sequenced: peripheral blood. Receptor source: a woman in her sixties or seventies with COVID-19, enrolled during active disease. Each CDR3 is given with its conserved first and last residue. The order of the fields is D gene, CDR3 length, J gene, V gene, clone size, CDR3 protein, CDR3 DNA. D genes are given only for firm matches. Size is omitted from some rows. Given values are once, few, many or a class for expanded clones.

TRBD1	15	TRBJ1-1	TRBV7-9	.	CASSFNTGGNTEAFF	TGTGCCAGCAGCTTCAACACAGGGGGGAACACTGAAGCTTTCTTT
TRBD1	14	TRBJ1-5	TRBV30	.	CAWSSGTGNGPQHF	TGTGCCTGGAGTTCCGGGACAGGGAATGGTCCCCAGCATTTT
.	14	TRBJ2-7	TRBV10-3	once	CAISESDNSYEQYF	TGTGCCATCAGTGAGTCGGACAACTCCTACGAGCAGTACTTC
.	16	TRBJ2-4	TRBV3-1/TRBV3-2	few	CASSQGSLLAKNIQYF	TGTGCCAGCAGCCAAGGTTCCCTACTAGCCAAAAACATTCAGTACTTC
TRBD1	14	TRBJ2-1	TRBV6-5	.	CASRQTGGLNEQFF	TGTGCCAGCAGGCAAACAGGGGGGTTAAATGAGCAGTTCTTC
.	11	TRBJ2-1	TRBV5-6	.	CASSTGNEQFF	TGTGCCAGCAGCACCGGTAATGAGCAGTTCTTC
.	15	TRBJ2-4	TRBV28	.	CASSFAGLAKNIQYF	TGTGCCAGCAGTTTTGCGGGGCTAGCCAAAAACATTCAGTACTTC
TRBD2	18	TRBJ2-1	TRBV24-1	.	CATSDFLGRGGFRDEQFF	TGTGCCACCAGTGATTTTTTGGGGAGGGGAGGGTTTAGGGATGAGCAGTTCTTC
TRBD2	14	TRBJ2-5	TRBV3-1/TRBV3-2	.	CASSPGGFQETQYF	TGTGCCAGCAGCCCCGGGGGGTTCCAAGAGACCCAGTACTTC
TRBD1	12	TRBJ2-1	TRBV11-2	few	CASSAQGSEQFF	TGTGCCAGCAGCGCACAGGGGAGTGAGCAGTTCTTC
TRBD1	14	TRBJ2-7	TRBV6-5	.	CASSYTGGPYEQYF	TGTGCCAGCAGTTACACAGGGGGGCCCTACGAGCAGTACTTC
.	11	TRBJ2-5	TRBV20-1	.	CSATPKETQYF	TGCAGTGCTACCCCTAAGGAGACCCAGTACTTC
.	17	TRBJ2-6	TRBV28	.	CASSTSTGQAGANVLTF	TGTGCCAGCAGTACATCGACAGGTCAAGCTGGGGCCAACGTCCTGACTTTC
TRBD1	13	TRBJ1-4	TRBV11-2	.	CASSLEDREKLFF	TGTGCCAGCAGCTTAGAGGACAGGGAAAAACTGTTTTTT
.	13	TRBJ1-1	TRBV5-4	.	CASSLQAITEAFF	TGTGCCAGCAGCTTGCAGGCCATCACTGAAGCTTTCTTT
.	13	TRBJ1-2	TRBV28	.	CASSRTDVYGYTF	TGTGCCAGCAGCAGGACAGATGTCTATGGCTACACCTTC
.	14	TRBJ1-4	TRBV5-6	.	CASSYTGTKEKLFF	TGTGCCAGCAGTTATACCGGGACAAAAGAAAAACTGTTTTTT
TRBD1	13	TRBJ1-5	TRBV7-2	once	CASSLDRIQPQHF	TGTGCCAGCAGCCTGGACAGGATTCAGCCCCAGCATTTT
.	14	TRBJ2-3	TRBV6-2/TRBV6-3	.	CASSYETHMATQYF	TGTGCCAGCAGTTACGAGACACACATGGCTACGCAGTATTTT
.	14	TRBJ2-1	TRBV5-8	once	CASSLGTSYDEQFF	TGTGCCAGCAGCTTGGGAACTAGCTACGATGAGCAGTTCTTC
TRBD1	14	TRBJ2-5	TRBV6-2/TRBV6-3	.	CATRPTGRGETQYF	TGTGCCACCCGCCCGACAGGGAGAGGAGAGACCCAGTACTTC
TRBD1	17	TRBJ2-1	TRBV27	.	CASSLTGGESSYNEQFF	TGTGCCAGCAGTCTAACAGGGGGCGAGAGTTCCTACAATGAGCAGTTCTTC
TRBD1	15	TRBJ2-1	TRBV7-2	.	CASSLGHRGRDEQFF	TGTGCCAGCAGCTTAGGACACAGGGGCAGGGATGAGCAGTTCTTC
TRBD1	14	TRBJ1-1	TRBV27	.	CASSLDRNRGIAFF	TGTGCCAGCAGTCTCGACCGAAACAGGGGGATAGCTTTCTTT
.	14	TRBJ1-2	TRBV7-9	.	CASSLARQLNGYTF	TGTGCCAGCAGCTTAGCGCGACAGTTAAATGGCTACACCTTC
.	15	TRBJ1-2	TRBV13	few	CASSFRVVTNYGYTF	TGTGCCAGCAGCTTTCGGGTTGTTACTAACTATGGCTACACCTTC
.	15	TRBJ2-7	TRBV7-9	.	CASSLGGPSENEQYF	TGTGCCAGCAGCTTAGGGGGGCCTTCCGAGAACGAGCAGTACTTC
TRBD1	14	TRBJ1-6	TRBV30	few	CAWSGQGGRSPLHF	TGTGCCTGGAGTGGACAGGGAGGTCGGTCACCCCTCCACTTT